This T cell receptor (beta chain) emerged from a study of read filtering for tumor transcriptome and immune sequencing. This clonotype was seen ten or more times. The junction and the germline gene differ at one end; a read error may be behind it. From approximately 400 ng of RNA, a library with molecular barcoded alpha/delta and beta/gamma adaptors was made. TCRdb recomputed calls from the reads with MiXCR, one row per CDR3 protein. This sample has about 9,200 distinct CDR3 sequences; roughly 15% occur once, and the top ten carry 25% to 30%. Germline V gene sequence: CDR1 DFQATT, CDR2 SNEGSKA (reference sequence). The CDR3 is made up of 15 amino acids.

The J gene is TRBJ1-2, the V gene TRBV20-1; a weak D match, TRBD1 (6 bases). The sample taken for sequencing was a population of CD138-negative cells sorted from bone marrow. This TCR was sampled from a donor aged 40 or over with multiple myeloma. The CDR3 reads CSAREIGGYDYGYTF. The CDR3 nucleotides are TGCAGTGCTCGAGAGATTGGGGGCTACGACTATGGCTACACCTTC.